A single T cell receptor beta chain is shown here with its context. This sample is drawn from a study of spatial heterogeneity in lung cancer. V was pared by 3 bases and J by 2 bases, with 8 bases between. Germline V gives CDR1 WSHSY, CDR2 SAAADI. CDR3 length: 13 amino acids. TCRdb independently ran MiXCR on the 5' RACE reads; one entry per CDR3 protein. The sample records some 20,000 distinct CDR3 sequences, more than 8% being singletons. Time point here: blood at routine non-recurrence follow-up after resection. Tumor, nontumor lung or frozen PBMC supplied whole RNA, sequenced without sorting. The sequencing used PBMCs, collected at follow-up. The sequence was obtained from a male donor with early-stage non-small cell lung cancer. The chain carries TRBV10-2 and TRBJ2-7; D not resolved. CDR3 residues: CASSDNRAYEQYF. For the CDR3, the DNA is TGCGCCAGCAGTGACAACCGCGCCTACGAGCAGTACTTC.